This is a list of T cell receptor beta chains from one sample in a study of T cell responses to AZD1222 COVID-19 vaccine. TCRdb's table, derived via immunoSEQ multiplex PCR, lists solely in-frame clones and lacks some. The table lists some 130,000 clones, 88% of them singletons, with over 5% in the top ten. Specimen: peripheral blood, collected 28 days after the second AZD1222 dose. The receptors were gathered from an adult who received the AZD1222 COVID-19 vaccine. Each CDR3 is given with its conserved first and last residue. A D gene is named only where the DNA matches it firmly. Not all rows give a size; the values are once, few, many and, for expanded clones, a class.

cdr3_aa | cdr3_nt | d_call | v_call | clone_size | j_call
CASSQNQETQYF | TGCGCCAGCAGCCAGAACCAAGAGACCCAGTACTTC | . | TRBV5-1 | . | TRBJ2-5
CASSQGGGGRQPQHF | TGTGCCAGCAGCCAAGGCGGCGGTGGCAGACAGCCCCAGCATTTT | . | TRBV3-1/TRBV3-2 | . | TRBJ1-5
CASSIGENDEQFF | TGTGCCAGCTCGATTGGGGAGAACGATGAGCAGTTCTTC | . | TRBV6-4 | . | TRBJ2-1
CASSSRDRGNIQYF | TGTGCCAGCAGCTCTCGGGACAGGGGAAACATTCAGTACTTC | TRBD1 | TRBV3-1/TRBV3-2 | few | TRBJ2-4
CAWSVYASNTEAFF | TGTGCCTGGAGTGTATACGCATCGAACACTGAAGCTTTCTTT | . | TRBV30 | . | TRBJ1-1
CASSIASGMGNTIYF | TGCGCCAGCAGCATTGCCTCGGGGATGGGAAACACCATATATTTT | . | TRBV5-1 | . | TRBJ1-3
CASSEYGSWGQGGLVKLFF | TGTGCCAGCAGTGAATATGGAAGTTGGGGACAGGGAGGGCTAGTAAAACTGTTTTTT | TRBD1 | TRBV6-1 | . | TRBJ1-4
CASSRPGQGAGDQPQHF | TGTGCCAGCAGTCGACCCGGACAGGGGGCAGGGGATCAGCCCCAGCATTTT | TRBD1 | TRBV27 | . | TRBJ1-5
CASSLRGQPQHF | TGTGCCAGCAGCTTGAGGGGTCAGCCCCAGCATTTT | . | TRBV7-2 | . | TRBJ1-5
CAWKGQGGTEAFF | TGTGCCTGGAAGGGACAGGGGGGCACTGAAGCTTTCTTT | TRBD1 | TRBV30 | . | TRBJ1-1
CASSPSDRTGELFF | TGTGCCAGCAGCCCATCGGACCGGACCGGGGAGCTGTTTTTT | . | TRBV3-1/TRBV3-2 | . | TRBJ2-2
CASSQGTGELFF | TGTGCCAGCTCGCAAGGTACCGGGGAGCTGTTTTTT | . | TRBV18 | few | TRBJ2-2
CAISERQGRRYTF | TGTGCCATCAGTGAAAGGCAGGGTAGACGCTACACCTTC | . | TRBV10-3 | few | TRBJ1-2
CAISSSGSRGGLGMNTEAFF | TGTGCCATCAGTTCCTCCGGATCCCGGGGGGGTTTGGGGATGAACACTGAAGCTTTCTTT | . | TRBV10-3 | . | TRBJ1-1
CASSALLRTGENTEAFF | TGTGCCAGCAGTGCCCTCTTAAGGACAGGAGAGAACACTGAAGCTTTCTTT | TRBD1 | TRBV6-1 | . | TRBJ1-1
CSASPQGQGNNQPQHF | TGCAGTGCTAGTCCCCAGGGACAGGGAAACAATCAGCCCCAGCATTTT | TRBD1 | TRBV20-1 | . | TRBJ1-5
CASSPTGRAEAFF | TGTGCCAGCAGTCCGACGGGGCGGGCTGAAGCTTTCTTT | . | TRBV25-1 | . | TRBJ1-1
CASSLYRGEDQPQHF | TGTGCCAGCTCACTTTACAGGGGAGAAGATCAGCCCCAGCATTTT | TRBD1 | TRBV18 | . | TRBJ1-5
CASSQGTNTEAFF | TGTGCCAGCAGCCAGGGTACCAACACTGAAGCTTTCTTT | . | TRBV3-1/TRBV3-2 | . | TRBJ1-1
CASSPGGEQYF | TGTGCCAGCAGTCCCGGTGGCGAGCAGTACTTC | . | TRBV27 | . | TRBJ2-7
CASSLAAGGLSNQPQHF | TGTGCCAGCAGCTTAGCGGCAGGGGGCTTGAGCAATCAGCCCCAGCATTTT | TRBD1 | TRBV7-8 | . | TRBJ1-5
CASSPQENSPLHF | TGTGCCAGCTCACCACAGGAGAATTCACCCCTCCACTTT | . | TRBV18 | . | TRBJ1-6
CASSLGRTDNEKLFF | TGTGCCAGCAGCTTGGGGAGGACCGATAATGAAAAACTGTTTTTT | . | TRBV7-9 | once | TRBJ1-4
CASSSAGGRYEQYF | TGTGCCAGCAGCTCGGCGGGAGGGCGATACGAGCAGTACTTC | TRBD2 | TRBV7-9 | . | TRBJ2-7
CASSLTGESSYNSPLHF | TGCGCCAGCAGCTTGACGGGGGAGAGCTCCTATAATTCACCCCTCCACTTT | . | TRBV5-1 | . | TRBJ1-6
CASGPGPGRGEKLFF | TGTGCCAGTGGCCCGGGCCCCGGCCGGGGTGAAAAACTGTTTTTT | . | TRBV19 | . | TRBJ1-4
CASSQLAASEQFF | TGTGCCAGCAGCCAACTAGCGGCCTCGGAGCAGTTCTTC | TRBD2 | TRBV5-6 | . | TRBJ2-1
CASSQDHLDVPGTEAFF | TGTGCCAGCAGCCAAGACCATCTTGACGTCCCCGGCACTGAAGCTTTCTTT | . | TRBV3-1/TRBV3-2 | . | TRBJ1-1
CASAETNPLYEQYF | TGCGCCAGCGCCGAAACAAACCCCCTCTACGAGCAGTACTTC | . | TRBV5-1 | . | TRBJ2-7
CASRATGGAGGELFF | TGTGCCAGCAGGGCGACAGGGGGCGCGGGCGGGGAGCTGTTTTTT | TRBD1 | TRBV6-5 | . | TRBJ2-2
CASSIQGASDGYTF | TGCGCCAGCAGCATACAGGGGGCGTCGGATGGCTACACCTTC | TRBD1 | TRBV4-1 | . | TRBJ1-2
CASSLGISGTEAFF | TGCGCCAGCAGCTTAGGGATATCGGGCACTGAAGCTTTCTTT | . | TRBV5-1 | . | TRBJ1-1
CATRRAHSGNTIYF | TGTGCCACCAGACGGGCCCACTCTGGAAACACCATATATTTT | . | TRBV24-1 | . | TRBJ1-3
CASSQGPGGFAKNIQYF | TGTGCCAGCAGCCAAGGACCGGGGGGATTTGCCAAAAACATTCAGTACTTC | TRBD2 | TRBV4-2 | . | TRBJ2-4
CASSIPSEETQYF | TGTGCCAGTAGTATCCCCTCGGAAGAGACCCAGTACTTC | . | TRBV19 | . | TRBJ2-5
CASSLGGRGAHGYTF | TGTGCCAGCAGCTTGGGAGGAAGGGGGGCCCATGGCTACACCTTC | . | TRBV5-6 | . | TRBJ1-2
CASSTRGSGGGETQYF | TGTGCCAGCAGCACCCGTGGTAGCGGGGGTGGAGAGACCCAGTACTTC | TRBD2 | TRBV7-2 | . | TRBJ2-5
CASSPQGTGSGKLFF | TGTGCCAGCAGTCCCCAGGGTACGGGATCAGGAAAACTGTTTTTT | . | TRBV2 | . | TRBJ1-4
CAISESSWENSNQPQHF | TGTGCCATCAGTGAGTCAAGCTGGGAAAATAGCAATCAGCCCCAGCATTTT | . | TRBV10-3 | . | TRBJ1-5
CASSAGRYSNQPQHF | TGTGCCAGCAGCGCGGGACGTTATAGCAATCAGCCCCAGCATTTT | . | TRBV6-4 | . | TRBJ1-5
CASSQGTRGITGELFF | TGCGCCAGCAGCCAGGGGACCAGGGGGATCACCGGGGAGCTGTTTTTT | TRBD1 | TRBV5-1 | . | TRBJ2-2
CASSFSGTGPPDTQYF | TGTGCCAGTAGTTTCTCGGGGACAGGGCCCCCAGATACGCAGTATTTT | TRBD1 | TRBV19 | . | TRBJ2-3
CASRTMTGWSYNSPLHF | TGTGCCAGCCGAACCATGACAGGGTGGTCCTATAATTCACCCCTCCACTTT | TRBD1 | TRBV27 | . | TRBJ1-6
CASSLVGAGKETQYF | TGCGCCAGCAGCTTGGTGGGAGCGGGGAAGGAGACCCAGTACTTC | TRBD2 | TRBV5-1 | . | TRBJ2-5
CASSGGTYGYTF | TGTGCCAGCAGTGGCGGGACCTATGGCTACACCTTC | . | TRBV6-2/TRBV6-3 | . | TRBJ1-2
CAISESKSRDAYNSPLHF | TGTGCCATCAGTGAGTCAAAGTCCAGGGACGCCTATAATTCACCCCTCCACTTT | . | TRBV10-3 | few | TRBJ1-6
CASSLDWAGPSGNTIYF | TGTGCCAGCAGCTTAGATTGGGCAGGCCCCTCTGGAAACACCATATATTTT | . | TRBV11-2 | . | TRBJ1-3
CASSRYSPIQTGEAFF | TGTGCCAGTAGTAGATACTCCCCCATCCAGACGGGAGAAGCTTTCTTT | . | TRBV19 | once | TRBJ1-1
CASSERDLGTGYTF | TGTGCCAGCAGTGAACGCGATCTGGGCACTGGCTACACCTTC | . | TRBV25-1 | . | TRBJ1-2
CASRTDRFGPITPLHF | TGCGCCAGCAGAACGGACAGGTTTGGTCCAATTACACCCCTCCACTTT | TRBD1 | TRBV10-1 | . | TRBJ1-6
CASSSPFQGDTEAFF | TGTGCCAGCAGTTCTCCATTTCAGGGGGACACTGAAGCTTTCTTT | TRBD1 | TRBV6-5 | . | TRBJ1-1
CASSVGTYGYGYTF | TGTGCCAGCAGCGTAGGGACGTACGGCTATGGCTACACCTTC | . | TRBV9 | few | TRBJ1-2
CASSSRAYEQYF | TGTGCCAGCAGCTCTCGGGCCTACGAGCAGTACTTC | . | TRBV11-2 | . | TRBJ2-7